These T cell receptor beta chains were read from a single sample in a study of blood T cell repertoires in COVID-19. The assay was immunoSEQ multiplex PCR, and TCRdb's table has in-frame clones only and misses some. The sample has approximately 270,000 clones, 75% to 90% seen once. Sequenced sample: peripheral blood. The source of these receptors is a man aged 50 or older with acute or convalescent COVID-19. The CDR3 runs from the conserved cysteine through the conserved F or W. D genes are given only for firm matches. Not every row has a clone size; where given, it reads once, few, many or a size class.

d_call | clone_size | j_call | v_call | cdr3_aa | cdr3_nt
NA | NA | TRBJ2-2 | TRBV19 | CASSIEGAATGELFF | TGTGCCAGTAGTATAGAGGGGGCGGCCACCGGGGAGCTGTTTTTT
TRBD2 | NA | TRBJ2-1 | TRBV9 | CASSLRTSSYNEQFF | TGTGCCAGCAGTCTCCGGACTAGCAGCTACAATGAGCAGTTCTTC
NA | NA | TRBJ2-1 | TRBV18 | CASSPAGRNNEQFF | TGTGCCAGCTCACCAGCGGGGAGGAACAATGAGCAGTTCTTC
TRBD1 | NA | TRBJ2-7 | TRBV2 | CASSGQGPYEQYF | TGTGCCAGCAGCGGACAGGGTCCCTACGAGCAGTACTTC
TRBD1 | NA | TRBJ1-2 | TRBV6-6 | CASRRGDSDYGYTF | TGTGCCAGCAGGAGAGGGGACAGCGACTATGGCTACACCTTC
NA | NA | TRBJ1-2 | TRBV6-5 | CASRQSGVGYGYTF | TGTGCCAGCAGACAATCAGGGGTGGGCTATGGCTACACCTTC
NA | NA | TRBJ1-1 | TRBV6-6 | CASSYPEMNTEAFF | TGTGCCAGCAGTTACCCCGAGATGAACACTGAAGCTTTCTTT
NA | NA | TRBJ1-1 | TRBV10-3 | CAISGGGSNTEAFF | TGTGCCATCAGTGGGGGGGGCTCTAACACTGAAGCTTTCTTT
TRBD1 | NA | TRBJ2-5 | TRBV30 | CAWSEGQGIGTQYF | TGTGCCTGGAGTGAGGGACAGGGGATTGGGACCCAGTACTTC
NA | NA | TRBJ2-1 | TRBV6-5 | CASSPDRYSYNEQFF | TGTGCCAGCAGCCCCGACAGATACTCCTACAATGAGCAGTTCTTC
NA | NA | TRBJ1-1 | TRBV6-5 | CASSYQQGSTEAFF | TGTGCCAGCAGCTACCAACAGGGTTCCACTGAAGCTTTCTTT
NA | once | TRBJ1-2 | TRBV7-2 | CASSLIRTDGYTF | TGTGCCAGCAGCTTAATCCGGACAGATGGCTACACCTTC
NA | once | TRBJ1-1 | TRBV7-8 | CASSFGGRRTTEAFF | TGTGCCAGCAGCTTCGGGGGGCGACGGACCACTGAAGCTTTCTTT
NA | NA | TRBJ2-1 | TRBV7-7 | CASSPQGAYNEQFF | TGTGCTAGCAGCCCTCAAGGGGCGTACAATGAGCAGTTCTTC
TRBD1 | NA | TRBJ2-2 | TRBV6-5 | CASRRTGGSGELFF | TGTGCCAGCAGACGGACAGGGGGCTCCGGGGAGCTGTTTTTT
NA | few | TRBJ1-1 | TRBV27 | CASTPGGWTEAFF | TGTGCCAGCACCCCCGGGGGATGGACTGAAGCTTTCTTT
NA | NA | TRBJ1-5 | TRBV27 | CASSFGSGGNQPQHF | TGTGCCAGCAGTTTTGGGTCAGGGGGCAATCAGCCCCAGCATTTT
TRBD1 | NA | TRBJ2-3 | TRBV11-3 | CASSLNRQGTTDTQYF | TGTGCCAGCAGCCTGAACCGACAGGGGACCACAGATACGCAGTATTTT
NA | NA | TRBJ1-5 | TRBV3-1/TRBV3-2 | CASSRGQNQPQHF | TGTGCCAGCAGTCGCGGACAGAATCAGCCCCAGCATTTT
TRBD2 | few | TRBJ2-3 | TRBV30 | CAWRLAGGPDTQYF | TGTGCCTGGAGGCTAGCGGGGGGGCCCGATACGCAGTATTTT
NA | NA | TRBJ2-1 | TRBV7-9 | CASSRTDNEQFF | TGTGCCAGCAGCCGAACGGACAATGAGCAGTTCTTC
NA | NA | TRBJ2-7 | TRBV6-6 | CASSRPQGEQYF | TGTGCCAGCAGCAGACCCCAGGGCGAGCAGTACTTC
TRBD2 | NA | TRBJ2-2 | TRBV7-3 | CASSLYASGGLNTGELFF | TGTGCCAGCAGCTTATATGCTAGCGGGGGGCTTAACACCGGGGAGCTGTTTTTT
NA | once | TRBJ2-2 | TRBV5-4 | CASSLDTGELFF | TGTGCCAGCAGCCTTGACACCGGGGAGCTGTTTTTT
TRBD1 | NA | TRBJ1-3 | TRBV27 | CASRPGQGAAGNTIYF | TGTGCCAGCAGACCCGGACAGGGGGCTGCTGGAAACACCATATATTTT
NA | once | TRBJ1-2 | TRBV24-1 | CATSDSRAVGYTF | TGTGCCACCAGTGATTCCAGGGCAGTGGGCTACACCTTC
TRBD1 | NA | TRBJ1-1 | TRBV6-2/TRBV6-3 | CASSYWGQGRSNTEAFF | TGTGCCAGCAGTTACTGGGGACAGGGGAGGTCGAACACTGAAGCTTTCTTT
NA | NA | TRBJ2-5 | TRBV28 | CATGSQVKTQYF | TGTGCCACCGGGTCACAAGTCAAGACCCAGTACTTC
NA | NA | TRBJ1-1 | TRBV7-9 | CASSPGDRGEAFF | TGTGCCAGCAGCCCAGGGGATCGGGGTGAAGCTTTCTTT
TRBD2 | NA | TRBJ2-3 | TRBV10-1 | CASDPAPSGSTDTQYF | TGCGCCAGCGATCCGGCCCCTAGCGGGAGCACAGATACGCAGTATTTT
NA | NA | TRBJ2-1 | TRBV20-1 | CSASFRTFTGWDEQFF | TGCAGTGCTAGTTTTAGGACCTTTACGGGGTGGGATGAGCAGTTCTTC
NA | NA | TRBJ1-2 | TRBV30 | CAWSVSFGYTF | TGTGCCTGGAGTGTTTCATTTGGCTACACCTTC
TRBD2 | NA | TRBJ2-5 | TRBV5-4 | CASSLGIAGGEETQYF | TGTGCCAGCAGCTTGGGTATAGCGGGGGGTGAGGAGACCCAGTACTTC
TRBD1 | NA | TRBJ2-7 | TRBV6-1 | CASSEGTGKGEQYF | TGTGCCAGCAGTGAAGGGACAGGGAAAGGCGAGCAGTACTTC
NA | NA | TRBJ1-4 | TRBV18 | CASSPVPIRQNEKLFF | TGTGCCAGCTCCCCGGTTCCCATAAGACAGAATGAAAAACTGTTTTTT
TRBD1 | NA | TRBJ2-5 | TRBV19 | CASSPWGQWKETQYF | TGTGCCAGTAGTCCCTGGGGACAGTGGAAAGAGACCCAGTACTTC
TRBD1 | NA | TRBJ1-6 | TRBV7-9 | CASSLMGTDNSPLHF | TGTGCCAGCAGCCTAATGGGGACAGATAATTCACCCCTCCACTTT
NA | NA | TRBJ1-1 | TRBV3-1/TRBV3-2 | CASSHEGFEAFF | TGTGCCAGCAGCCATGAGGGTTTTGAAGCTTTCTTT
NA | NA | TRBJ2-1 | TRBV28 | CASSQIDRPYNEQFF | TGTGCCAGCAGCCAGATCGACAGACCCTACAATGAGCAGTTCTTC